This paragraph covers one T cell receptor (beta chain) sequence. No antigen is known for it. The CDR3 is 13 residues long. Between the trimmed V and J ends, which lost 7 bases and 1 base, there was a span of 13 bases. Germline CDR1 is SQVTM and CDR2 is ANQGSEA. These data come from a study of T cell responses to AZD1222 COVID-19 vaccine. Sequenced by immunoSEQ multiplex PCR; TCRdb stores in-frame clones only, minus some. The data show about 130,000 clones, about 94% seen once. Study-level results: Targets within unmutated variant regions were reportedly found for nearly half of spike-specific TCRs. Only a handful of AZD1222 recipients tested seropositive at baseline. Vaccine-related CD4 TCRs covered spike, predominating at 160-218 and 743-854. The study found Spike-specific TCR breadth and depth rose after two AZD1222 doses.

Sample: peripheral blood, taken on day 0 of AZD1222 vaccination. J is TRBJ2-5 and V is TRBV29-1; D may correspond to TRBD1 or TRBD2 (5 bases each). This receptor was identified in an adult in good health. This chain's CDR3 is CSGQRGPQETQYF. CDR3 nucleotides: TGCAGCGGCCAACGGGGCCCCCAAGAGACCCAGTACTTC.